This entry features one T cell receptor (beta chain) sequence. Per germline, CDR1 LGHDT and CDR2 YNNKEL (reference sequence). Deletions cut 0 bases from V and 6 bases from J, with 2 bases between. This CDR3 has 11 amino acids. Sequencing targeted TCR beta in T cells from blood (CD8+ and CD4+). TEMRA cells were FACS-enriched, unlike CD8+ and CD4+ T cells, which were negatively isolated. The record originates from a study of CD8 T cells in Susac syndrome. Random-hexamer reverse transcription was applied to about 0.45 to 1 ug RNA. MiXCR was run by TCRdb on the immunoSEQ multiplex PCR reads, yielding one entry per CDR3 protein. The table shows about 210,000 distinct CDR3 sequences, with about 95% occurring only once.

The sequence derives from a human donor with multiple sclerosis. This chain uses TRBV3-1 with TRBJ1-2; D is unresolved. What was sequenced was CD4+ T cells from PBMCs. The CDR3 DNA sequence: TGTGCCAGCAGCCAAGAGGATGGCTACACCTTC. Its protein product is CASSQEDGYTF. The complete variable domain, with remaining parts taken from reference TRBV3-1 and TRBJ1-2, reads DTAVSQTPKYLVTQMGNDKSIKCEQNLGHDTMYWYKQDSKKFLKIMFSYNNKELIINETVPNRFSPKSPDKAHLNLHINSLELGDSAVYFCASSQEDGYTFGSGTRLTVV.